A selection of T cell receptor beta chains follows, all from one sample in a study of blood T cells in healthy people across ages. TCRdb passed the 5' RACE reads through MiXCR, listing each CDR3 protein once. The table includes 630,000 or so distinct CDR3 sequences, roughly 32% detected once. The sample comprised blood. Receptors originate from an elderly woman in good health. Both conserved end residues are part of each CDR3. A D gene is named only where the DNA matches it firmly. Only part of the rows carry a size: once, few, many, or a class if the clone is expanded.

many	TRBD1	TRBJ2-7	TRBV7-6	CASSRDRGGSYEQYF	TGTGCCAGCAGCCGGGACAGGGGGGGCTCCTACGAGCAGTACTTC
few	NA	TRBJ2-3	TRBV5-1	CASRLIASGTDTQYF	TGCGCCAGCCGCTTGATCGCCTCCGGGACAGATACGCAGTATTTT
NA	NA	TRBJ1-5	TRBV20-1	CSANGANQPQHF	TGCAGTGCTAACGGGGCCAATCAGCCCCAGCATTTT
NA	TRBD2	TRBJ2-1	TRBV28	CASSFPVRTSGGLTCNEQFF	TGTGCCAGCAGTTTCCCTGTTAGGACTAGCGGGGGGCTAACCTGCAATGAGCAGTTCTTC
once	TRBD2	TRBJ2-3	TRBV12-3/TRBV12-4	CAGSASGFRTDTEYF	TGTGCCGGCAGTGCTAGCGGATTCCGCACAGATACGGAGTATTTT
many	NA	TRBJ2-3	TRBV7-3	CASSLTRDQTDTQYF	TGTGCCAGCAGCTTAACGAGGGACCAGACAGATACGCAGTATTTT
many	NA	TRBJ2-2	TRBV5-1	CASSLGHSTGELFF	TGCGCCAGCAGCTTAGGTCATTCCACCGGGGAGCTGTTTTTT
many	TRBD1	TRBJ2-1	TRBV24-1	CATSGRHDRGSHEQFF	TGTGCCACCAGTGGCAGACATGACAGGGGCTCCCATGAGCAGTTCTTC
few	NA	TRBJ1-5	TRBV30	CAWRLGHNQPQHF	TGTGCCTGGAGGTTGGGGCACAATCAGCCCCAGCATTTT
few	NA	TRBJ2-5	TRBV7-8	CASSLLGRHSREQYF	TGTGCCAGCAGCTTATTGGGCAGGCATTCTCGGGAGCAGTACTTC
many	TRBD1	TRBJ2-7	TRBV4-2	CASSLRTGTYEQYF	TGTGCCAGCAGCCTGCGGACAGGAACCTACGAGCAGTACTTC
many	TRBD1	TRBJ2-5	TRBV12-3/TRBV12-4	CASSLGTGETQYF	TGTGCCAGCAGCTTAGGGACAGGAGAGACCCAGTACTTC
few	TRBD1	TRBJ2-7	TRBV6-2/TRBV6-3	CASKRDSPTGQYF	TGTGCCAGCAAGAGGGACAGCCCTACCGGGCAGTACTTC
many	NA	TRBJ1-4	TRBV12-3/TRBV12-4	CASSLNQGNGEKLFF	TGTGCCAGCAGTCTCAACCAGGGTAACGGTGAAAAACTGTTTTTT
many	NA	TRBJ2-5	TRBV7-9	CASSLGRIQETQYF	TGTGCCAGCAGCTTAGGGAGGATCCAAGAGACCCAGTACTTC
few	NA	TRBJ1-4	TRBV30	CAWSLFSTEKLFF	TGTGCCTGGAGCCTATTTTCAACTGAAAAACTGTTTTTT
many	TRBD2	TRBJ2-5	TRBV11-2	CASSQRYSGGNKETQYF	TGTGCCAGCAGCCAACGATATAGCGGGGGGAATAAAGAGACCCAGTACTTC
NA	TRBD2	TRBJ2-2	TRBV10-3	CAISEGRGSGELFF	TGTGCCATCAGTGAGGGGAGGGGCAGCGGGGAGCTGTTTTTT
many	NA	TRBJ2-1	TRBV2	CASSAGGAHNEQFF	TGTGCCAGCAGTGCTGGGGGGGCCCACAATGAGCAGTTCTTC
many	TRBD2	TRBJ2-3	TRBV9	CASSASSSGATDTQYF	TGTGCCAGCAGCGCGTCCTCTAGCGGCGCCACAGATACGCAGTATTTT
few	NA	TRBJ2-3	TRBV19	CASSMGGHGTDTQYF	TGTGCCAGTAGTATGGGGGGACATGGCACAGATACGCAGTATTTT
NA	NA	TRBJ1-4	TRBV7-2	CASSPEITNEKLFF	TGTGCCAGCAGCCCTGAGATAACTAATGAAAAACTGTTTTTT
few	NA	TRBJ1-4	TRBV9	CASSAYAGDANEKLFF	TGTGCCAGCAGCGCCTATGCAGGGGATGCTAATGAAAAACTGTTTTTT
many	NA	TRBJ2-3	TRBV3-1	CASSTPMEWASVTQYF	TGTGCCAGCAGTACTCCGATGGAGTGGGCATCGGTTACGCAGTATTTT
NA	NA	TRBJ1-1	TRBV5-1	CASSWGLNTEAFF	TGCGCCAGCAGTTGGGGGCTGAACACTGAAGCTTTCTTT
NA	NA	TRBJ2-1	TRBV29-1	CSVEGGQSGFF	TGCAGCGTTGAAGGGGGCCAGTCGGGGTTCTTC
many	NA	TRBJ2-5	TRBV11-2	CASRRSETQYF	TGTGCCAGCCGTCGTTCGGAGACCCAGTACTTC
many	NA	TRBJ1-2	TRBV30	CAWSGGIHYGYTF	TGTGCCTGGAGTGGGGGTATCCACTATGGCTACACCTTC
many	NA	TRBJ2-3	TRBV7-9	CASSSVGVSDTQYF	TGTGCCAGCAGCTCGGTGGGGGTTAGCGATACGCAGTATTTT
many	TRBD1	TRBJ2-4	TRBV7-8	CASSRDRVQNIQYF	TGTGCCAGCAGCCGGGACAGAGTCCAAAACATTCAGTACTTC
NA	NA	TRBJ1-2	TRBV2	CASSVGSNYGYTF	TGTGCCAGCAGTGTTGGCAGTAACTATGGCTACACCTTC
NA	TRBD2	TRBJ2-1	TRBV12-3/TRBV12-4	CASSSWTSGAGQFF	TGTGCCAGCAGTTCTTGGACTAGCGGCGCGGGGCAGTTCTTC
many	NA	TRBJ1-2	TRBV30	CAWSPSIGYTF	TGTGCCTGGAGTCCGTCTATAGGCTACACCTTC